The following is a T cell receptor (beta chain) sequence with its context. Its target is unknown. With V trimmed by 7 bases and J by 6 bases, 9 bases remained unmatched. This CDR3 region has 15 residues. CDR1 and CDR2 (germline): MNHEY, SMNVEV (reference sequence). This specimen comes from a study of shared clonotypes between healthy human individuals. Study findings and constraints: Rarefaction curves obtained for sorted subsets showed sequencing incomplete despite large depth. Against clonotypes common to all four donors, non-shared ones had lower generation probabilities.

TCRdb's table, derived via immunoSEQ multiplex PCR, lists solely in-frame clones and lacks some. The sample consists of some 690,000 clones, roughly 87% of them appearing once. This chain connects TRBV27 to TRBJ2-7; 13 nucleotides agree with TRBD2. This clonotype was sampled from a man younger than 30 in good health. Some clones in this sample may be carry-over from other donors' samples. Source material: memory CD8+ T cells from PBMCs. As to subset: CD45RO+ cells pooled with CCR7-negative TemRA cells. The CDR3 here is CASTPFGLAGAEQYF. For the CDR3, the DNA is TGTGCCAGCACCCCCTTCGGACTAGCGGGAGCCGAGCAGTACTTC.